Listed below are T cell receptor beta chains from one sample, sequenced in a study of neoadjuvant nivolumab and ipilimumab in lung cancer. Assay: immunoSEQ multiplex PCR; the TCRdb copy retains only in-frame clones and omits some. The top ten hold roughly 18% of the sample, which has over 25,000 clones, 76% seen once. The sequencing here drew on tumor tissue, taken after neoadjuvant nivolumab, alone or with ipilimumab, at or shortly before surgery. The receptor set was obtained from an adult with non-small cell lung cancer. The CDR3 runs from the conserved cysteine through the conserved F or W.

V: TRBV29-1; J: TRBJ2-7; CDR3: CSVTGTLGEQYF
V: TRBV18; J: TRBJ2-7; CDR3: CASSQADPYEQYF
V: TRBV7-9; J: TRBJ2-7; CDR3: CASSLTAGPEQYF
V: TRBV2; J: TRBJ1-6; CDR3: CASTDGTGGVYNSPLHF
V: TRBV4-3; J: TRBJ2-3; CDR3: CASSNGQPGTDTQYF
V: TRBV5-6; J: TRBJ2-7; CDR3: CASSLRQGYEQYF
V: TRBV7-9; J: TRBJ2-7; CDR3: CASSLGSLDEQYF
V: TRBV5-5; J: TRBJ2-3; CDR3: CASSWDRGLPDTQYF
V: TRBV7-3; J: TRBJ1-2; CDR3: CASSLDRESGYTF
V: TRBV20-1; J: TRBJ2-7; CDR3: CSAGPRDEQYF
V: TRBV6-1; J: TRBJ1-5; CDR3: CASRETVSNQPQHF
V: TRBV5-5; J: TRBJ2-7; CDR3: CASSLSLAGGLRYEQYF
V: TRBV30; J: TRBJ2-3; CDR3: CAWSGPELAGRSDTQYF
V: TRBV5-1; J: TRBJ2-7; CDR3: CASSLAGQGAGEQYF
V: TRBV7-8; J: TRBJ2-4; CDR3: CASSLDRGDIQYF
V: TRBV7-9; J: TRBJ1-1; CDR3: CASSLGQGSTEAFF
V: TRBV4-2; J: TRBJ2-5; CDR3: CASSQDPRGGPEETQYF
V: TRBV7-3; J: TRBJ2-5; CDR3: CASSATPQETQYF
V: TRBV19; J: TRBJ2-6; CDR3: CASSISGANVLTF
V: TRBV27; J: TRBJ2-5; CDR3: CASSSFTSGGGETQYF
V: TRBV6-1; J: TRBJ2-5; CDR3: CASSERGLNTRRETQYF
V: TRBV19; J: TRBJ1-4; CDR3: CASSIAGKLFF
V: TRBV15; J: TRBJ1-4; CDR3: CATSPSVRGDNEKLFF
V: TRBV7-6; J: TRBJ2-3; CDR3: CASSFSTEADTQYF
V: TRBV30; J: TRBJ2-5; CDR3: CAWSVRSAVETQYF
V: TRBV9; J: TRBJ2-4; CDR3: CASSVGRGVAKNIQYF
V: TRBV4-1; J: TRBJ1-5; CDR3: CASSQEGNSNQPQHF
V: TRBV9; J: TRBJ2-7; CDR3: CASSVGLAGPAQGEQYF
V: TRBV5-1; J: TRBJ1-4; CDR3: CASSSDREGEKLFF
V: TRBV5-1; J: TRBJ2-5; CDR3: CASSLVGQGETQYF
V: TRBV5-1; J: TRBJ2-2; CDR3: CASSRQVGDTGELFF
V: TRBV7-9; J: TRBJ2-2; CDR3: CASRPGANTGELFF
V: TRBV5-8; J: TRBJ1-2; CDR3: CASTLPGQGFGVNYGYTF
V: TRBV10-3; J: TRBJ1-6; CDR3: CAIGAGQSPLHF
V: TRBV9; J: TRBJ1-2; CDR3: CASSVNYGYTF
V: TRBV5-5; J: TRBJ1-1; CDR3: CASSLDGQGNTEAFF